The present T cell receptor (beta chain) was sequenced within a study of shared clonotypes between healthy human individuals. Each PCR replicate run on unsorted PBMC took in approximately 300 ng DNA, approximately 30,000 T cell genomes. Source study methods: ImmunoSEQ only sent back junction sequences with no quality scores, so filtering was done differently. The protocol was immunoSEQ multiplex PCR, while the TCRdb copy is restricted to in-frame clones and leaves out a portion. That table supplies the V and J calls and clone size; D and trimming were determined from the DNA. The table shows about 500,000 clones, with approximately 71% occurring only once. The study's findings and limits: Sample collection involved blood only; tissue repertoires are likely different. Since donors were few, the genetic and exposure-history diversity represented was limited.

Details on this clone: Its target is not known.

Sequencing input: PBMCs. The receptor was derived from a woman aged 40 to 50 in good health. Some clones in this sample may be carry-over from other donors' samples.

The CDR3 protein is CASSFGLAGGPSTDTQYF. As DNA, the CDR3 is TGTGCCAGCAGCTTTGGACTAGCGGGAGGGCCTAGCACAGATACGCAGTATTTT. The rearrangement uses TRBV7-9 and TRBJ2-3; 15 nucleotides align to TRBD2. Germline lookup yields CDR1 SEHNR and CDR2 FQNEAQ (reference sequence). The V gene end was trimmed by 3 bases and the J gene end by 0 bases; junction bases not matched to a gene: 4. The CDR3 extends over 18 amino acids.